The clone carrying this TCR beta chain was observed a few times. Its specificity is not known. This sample was taken from a study of beta chain features in type 1 diabetes. Study conclusions and caveats: Among type 1 diabetes patients, VDJ junctions had fewer insertions and more deletions.

Reverse transcription of all isolated RNA meant that expressed TCRB transcripts were sequenced. The table came from immunoSEQ multiplex PCR; TCRdb's copy has only in-frame clones and leaves some out. The sample contains 350,000 to 450,000 clones, roughly 13% of which appear only once. Losses at the gene ends were 1 base for V and 3 bases for J; bases not matched to a gene: 3. The germline CDR1 and CDR2 sequences are LGHNA and YSLEER. The CDR3 is 15 residues long. This sequence was found in a man aged 25 to 40 in good health. The chain employs TRBV4-3 and TRBJ2-7; 10 bases map to TRBD2. Sample: naive CD4+ T cells from blood. CDR3 DNA: TGCGCCAGCAGCCAAGTAGCGGGGGGCTTCTACGAGCAGTACTTC. It translates to CASSQVAGGFYEQYF.